Below are 25 T cell receptor beta chains sequenced from a single sample in a study of blood T cells in healthy people across ages. The use of a sample-barcoded 5' primer and a J-beta primer mix characterized a second PCR of 7 to 11 cycles. TCRdb fed the 5' RACE reads into MiXCR, producing one record per CDR3 protein. This sample carries 730,000 or so distinct CDR3 sequences, approximately 40% of them seen once, and the ten largest clones take 30%. Sequences were obtained from blood. The origin of the receptors is a man older than 75 in good health.

For this clonotype: One junction end does not reproduce the germline sequence, and a read error may be involved. CDR3 region: CAGRRSSYNSPLHF. The CDR3 DNA reads as TGTGCCGGCAGAAGGAGCTCCTATAATTCACCCCTCCACTTT. The genes are TRBV6-2 or TRBV6-3 and TRBJ1-6; the D is unclear. The germline V gene encodes CDR1 MNHEY and CDR2 SVGEGT. The CDR3 has 14 amino acids.

This chain connects TRBV12-3 or TRBV12-4 to TRBJ2-4; TRBD2 matches at 15 bases. Trimming removed 5 bases from V and 13 bases from J; junction bases left unmatched: 6. The CDR3 contains 14 residues. CDR3 nucleotide sequence: TGTGCCAGCAGTCCGGGACTAGCGGGGGGTACGCAGTACTTC. Translated, it gives CASSPGLAGGTQYF.

This clonotype was seen more than once but under ten times. This chain uses TRBV20-1 with TRBJ2-1, with 8 bases identical to TRBD2. CDR1 DFQATT and CDR2 SNEGSKA come from the germline V gene (reference sequence). J gave up 5 bases and V 8 bases, and 8 bases lay outside the gene matches. CDR3 length equals 13 residues. The CDR3 is CSTPKRGNNEQFF. CDR3 in DNA: TGCAGTACTCCCAAGCGGGGGAACAATGAGCAGTTCTTC.

V usage is TRBV11-2 and J usage is TRBJ1-4, with D perhaps matching TRBD1 (5 bases). V was cut by 2 bases and J by 5 bases, with 15 bases left in between. CDR1 and CDR2 from the germline V gene are SGHAT and FQNNGV. The CDR3 length is 16 residues. The CDR3 spells CASSLKVGTENEKLFF. The CDR3, as DNA: TGTGCCAGCAGCTTAAAGGTTGGGACGGAGAATGAAAAACTGTTTTTT.

V and J are TRBV10-1 and TRBJ1-4; 8 bases agree with TRBD1. The trim removed 5 bases at V and 7 bases at J, leaving 6 bases unmatched. Germline V gene sequence: CDR1 WNHNN, CDR2 SYGVQD (reference sequence). The length of the CDR3 is 14 residues. The CDR3: CASSPGGQIEKLFF. CDR3 in DNA: TGCGCCAGCAGTCCAGGGGGCCAAATTGAAAAACTGTTTTTT.

This clonotype was detected ten times or more. The J gene is TRBJ2-6, the V gene TRBV28; 7 bases map to TRBD2. This CDR3 has 17 residues. Looked up from germline, CDR1 is MDHEN and CDR2 is SYDVKM. The V and J ends lost 3 bases and 4 bases, in that order; junction bases with no gene match: 9. CDR3 region: CASSLLSGGGGANVLTF. The CDR3, as DNA: TGTGCCAGCAGTTTGTTAAGCGGCGGGGGAGGGGCCAACGTCCTGACTTTC.

This chain uses TRBV10-1 with TRBJ2-4; D might be TRBD1 or TRBD2, each matching 5 bases. The J call is in doubt because the DNA end fits TRBJ2-7 better. The CDR3 totals 15 residues. CDR1 is WNHNN and CDR2 is SYGVQD in the germline V gene (reference sequence). The CDR3 DNA follows: TGCGCCAGCAGTGAAGCTCCGGGGACGACAAACGAGCAGTACTTC. Its protein product is CASSEAPGTTNEQYF.

On this clonotype itself: This could be a read error, since a much larger clone is one nucleotide away. V and J are TRBV20-1 and TRBJ2-3, with D maybe TRBD1 (6 bases). The CDR3 runs to 12 residues. Per the germline V gene, CDR1 is DFQATT and CDR2 is SNEGSKA (reference sequence). V lost 6 bases to trimming and J lost 2 bases, with 9 bases between them. The CDR3 loop reads CSAGAPTDTQYF. Here the CDR3 DNA reads TGCAGTGCGGGGGCTCCCACAGATACGCAGTATTTT.

The rearrangement uses TRBV6-1 and TRBJ2-1; 9 bases are a match to TRBD1. The germline V gene encodes CDR1 MNHNS and CDR2 SASEGT. The CDR3 contains 13 residues. J was trimmed by 13 bases and V by 5 bases; bases with no gene match: 9. The CDR3, as DNA: TGTGCCAGCAGTCGGGACAGGGTGGAGACCCAGTTCTTC. Translated, it gives CASSRDRVETQFF.

This chain connects TRBV18 to TRBJ2-3; D gene uncertain. CDR3 length: 12 amino acids. The ends were cut back, 1 base at V and 8 bases at J, with 7 bases in the middle. CDR1 is KGHSH and CDR2 is LQKENI in the germline V gene. The CDR3 region is CASSPQLGTQYF. CDR3 bases: TGTGCCAGCTCACCACAGCTGGGTACGCAGTATTTT.

Only one count was recorded for this clonotype. This chain joins TRBV5-1 and TRBJ2-7; TRBD1 agrees at 7 bases. This CDR3 contains 16 residues. J lost 6 bases, V lost 2 bases, and 14 bases had no gene match. From germline, CDR1 is SGHRS and CDR2 YFSETQ. The DNA of the CDR3 is TGCGCCAGCAGCTTAAGGGTGACAGGGTTCGTAAGCGAGCAGTACTTC. Residues: CASSLRVTGFVSEQYF.

This clonotype has more than one count but fewer than ten. CDR3 loop: CAWSGDSREGYEQYF. The CDR3 DNA follows: TGTGCCTGGAGTGGCGATAGTAGAGAGGGCTACGAGCAGTACTTC. The rearrangement uses TRBV30 and TRBJ2-7; tentative D call: TRBD2 (5 bases). Trimming stripped 1 base from V and 3 bases from J, with 16 bases between. This CDR3 has 15 residues. Germline V lookup: CDR1 GTSNPN, CDR2 SVGIG (reference sequence).

The chain recombines TRBV29-1 with TRBJ2-7, with unresolved D. In germline, CDR1 is SQVTM, CDR2 ANQGSEA. CDR3 length equals 10 residues. V was clipped by 6 bases and J by 7 bases, with 10 bases between them. The CDR3 coding sequence is TGCAGCGTCACGGGTACAGAGCAGTACTTC. Amino acid sequence: CSVTGTEQYF.

In the case of this clonotype: This may arise from a read error, as a much more abundant clone is one base away. The V and J genes are TRBV7-2 and TRBJ2-3, with TRBD2 matching 11 bases. The V gene end was trimmed by 5 bases and the J gene end by 4 bases; junction bases not matched to a gene: 8. This CDR3 has 16 residues. Per germline, CDR1 SGHTA and CDR2 FQGNSA. The CDR3 bases are TGTGCCAGCAGCACAAGACTAGCGGGACGCGCAGATACGCAGTATTTT. Its protein is CASSTRLAGRADTQYF.

The V call is TRBV11-2, the J call TRBJ1-1; tentative D call: TRBD1 (6 bases). The CDR3 contains 14 residues. Germline CDR1 is SGHAT and CDR2 is FQNNGV. V was shortened by 4 bases and J by 2 bases, with 11 bases between the two germline ends. DNA of the CDR3: TGTGCCAGCAGCTGGGGACAAACAAACACTGAAGCTTTCTTT. This translates into CASSWGQTNTEAFF.

This chain uses TRBV7-2 with TRBJ1-3; 7 nucleotides agree with TRBD1. This CDR3 is 15 amino acids long. After removal of 4 bases from V and 2 bases from J, the junction contained 5 bases not matched to a gene. Germline values: CDR1 SGHTA, CDR2 FQGNSA. CDR3 bases: TGTGCCAGCAGCTCAAGACAGGGCCCTGGAAACACCATATATTTT. Residues: CASSSRQGPGNTIYF.

This clonotype came up a few times. The chain couples TRBV5-1 to TRBJ2-5; the match to TRBD2 covers 13 bases. This CDR3 is built from 17 residues. With 4 bases clipped from V and 5 bases from J, the junction kept 11 bases outside the gene matches. Per germline, CDR1 SGHRS and CDR2 YFSETQ. The CDR3 spells CASSPLTSGRAGETQYF. In DNA, the CDR3 is TGCGCCAGCAGCCCTCTTACTAGCGGGAGGGCCGGTGAGACCCAGTACTTC.

This clonotype is a singleton in its sample. The rearrangement links TRBV6-5 to TRBJ2-7; 8 bases map to TRBD1. From germline, CDR1 is MNHEY and CDR2 SVGAGI. The CDR3 totals 14 residues. Trimming took 5 bases from V and 1 from J; bases not matched to a gene: 4. CDR3 nucleotides: TGTGCCAGCAGTGACGACAGGGGATCCTACGAGCAGTACTTC. Protein sequence: CASSDDRGSYEQYF.

In its sample, this clonotype was seen once. The V call is TRBV27, the J call TRBJ1-2, with no clear D. Germline V gives CDR1 MNHEY, CDR2 SMNVEV (reference sequence). The CDR3 length is 12 residues. V shed 10 bases and J shed 2 bases, with 11 bases lying between them. CDR3 protein: CATKDTNYGYTF. CDR3 DNA: TGTGCCACAAAGGATACGAACTATGGCTACACCTTC.

The chain couples TRBV27 to TRBJ1-2; 12 nucleotides line up with TRBD1. The CDR3 totals 16 residues. The V gene end was trimmed by 2 bases and the J gene end by 7 bases; junction bases not matched to a gene: 8. Germline V gene sequence: CDR1 MNHEY, CDR2 SMNVEV (reference sequence). CDR3 coding DNA: TGTGCCAGCAGTTTACGGGAGGGGACAGGGGGCCTTGGCTACACCTTC. Encoded protein: CASSLREGTGGLGYTF.

In its sample, this clonotype was seen a few times. J is TRBJ2-4 and V is TRBV20-1, with 9 bases lining up with TRBD1. V was pared by 6 bases and J by 4 bases, with 19 bases of the junction left unmatched. The CDR3 contains 18 residues. Per the germline V gene, CDR1 is DFQATT and CDR2 is SNEGSKA (reference sequence). The CDR3 here is CSARPGQGTIGVKNIQYF. CDR3 nucleotides: TGCAGTGCCAGACCGGGACAGGGAACCATCGGAGTTAAAAACATTCAGTACTTC.

This sequence joins TRBV5-1 and TRBJ2-3; D ambiguous. V shed 5 bases and J shed 2 bases, with 15 bases lying between them. The CDR3 extends over 15 amino acids. Looked up from germline, CDR1 is SGHRS and CDR2 is YFSETQ. The chain's CDR3 is CASSHAGPNTDTQYF. The CDR3 bases are TGCGCCAGCAGTCATGCCGGGCCAAACACAGATACGCAGTATTTT.

V and J are TRBV6-2 or TRBV6-3 and TRBJ1-2; 7 bases align to TRBD1. Germline V gene lookup returns CDR1 MNHEY and CDR2 SVGEGT. The CDR3 is 15 amino acids. J was trimmed by 4 bases and V by 0 bases; bases with no gene match: 5. For the CDR3, the DNA is TGTGCCAGCAGTTACTCGCCAGGGGGTTCCTATGGCTACACCTTC. Protein product: CASSYSPGGSYGYTF.

This clonotype was recorded at least ten times. V usage is TRBV7-9 and J usage is TRBJ2-5, with D hard to call. Germline assignment: CDR1 SEHNR and CDR2 FQNEAQ (reference sequence). The CDR3 has 14 residues. Trimming cost V 0 bases and J 3 bases, with 8 bases left between them. CDR3: CASSLARGKETQYF. CDR3 nucleotides: TGTGCCAGCAGCTTAGCAAGAGGAAAAGAGACCCAGTACTTC.

The J gene is TRBJ2-5, the V gene TRBV4-2; the D gene is possibly TRBD1 (5 bases). Germline-derived CDR1 and CDR2 are LGHNA and YNFKEQ. Trimming took off 1 base at V and 11 bases at J, with 14 bases between the two ends. The CDR3 is 13 amino acids. As DNA, the CDR3 is TGTGCCAGCAGCCAAGTGCAGGACAATGAGCAGTACTTC. This encodes CASSQVQDNEQYF.